This record concerns one TCR beta chain sequence. Its target is unknown. This record belongs to a study of CD8+CD57+ T cells in acquired aplastic anemia. Study-wide background: On average, sorted CD4+ and CD8+ cells gave approximately 3.1 ug of DNA.

The study, taken as a whole, reports: Over 25 CD8+ CDR3 sequences occurred in both the patients and the controls. Significant differences in CD8+ Simpson's diversity were not observed between patients and controls.

Germline CDR1 and CDR2: LNHNV and YYDKDF (reference sequence). Deletions cut 1 base from V and 3 bases from J, with 16 bases between. The CDR3 is 17 residues long. CDR3 and TCR beta VDJ profiling relied on a genomic DNA template. TCRdb independently ran MiXCR on the reads; one entry per CDR3 protein. The sample records roughly 130,000 distinct CDR3 sequences, 48% being singletons. Sequenced: sorted CD4+, CD8+, or CD8+CD57+ T cells (not recorded which) from PBMCs. The clonotype was recovered from a human donor in good health, serving as a control. This chain uses TRBV15 with TRBJ1-5, with D maybe TRBD1 (5 bases). The CDR3 nucleotides are TGTGCCACCAGCAGAGCGGACATCCACAGGATCAATCAGCCCCAGCATTTT. The encoded protein is CATSRADIHRINQPQHF.